This paragraph covers one T cell receptor (beta chain) sequence. The data are from a study of regulatory and conventional T cells in breast cancer. TCRdb re-called the PCR reads with MiXCR, one entry per CDR3 protein. Among about 9,600 distinct CDR3 sequences, about 34% were seen once, and the ten largest hold 4.5% to 6.5%. This CDR3 comprises 18 residues. V was clipped by 6 bases and J by 1 base, with 24 bases between them. Germline values: CDR1 SGHTA, CDR2 FQGNSA. The source of this sequence is a male donor in good health. The sample consisted of conventional T cells from blood. The chain carries TRBV7-2 and TRBJ1-1; D may be TRBD1 (6 bases). The CDR3 spells CASRPQGGFRIGNTEAFF. CDR3 DNA: TGTGCCAGCAGACCACAGGGAGGGTTTAGAATAGGGAACACTGAAGCTTTCTTT.